This is a list of T cell receptor beta chains from one sample in a study of metastatic and nonmetastatic thyroid tumors. With MiXCR, TCRdb called clones anew from the PCR reads. The table includes about 13,000 clones, about 33% detected once. Source material: tumor tissue. The receptors originated from a male donor with papillary thyroid cancer or a benign thyroid nodule (not recorded which). Some clones in this sample may be carry-over from other donors' samples. Both conserved end residues are part of each CDR3. A D gene is named only where the DNA matches it firmly. Clone size is shown for a subset of rows, as once, few, many or a class of expanded clone.

V	J	D	size	CDR3	DNA
TRBV6-2/TRBV6-3	TRBJ1-1	TRBD1	once	CASSTGETGEAFF	TGTGCCAGTTCTACAGGGGAAACCGGTGAAGCTTTCTTT
TRBV11-1	TRBJ2-7	TRBD1	-	CASSLAFLGLGTGVYEQYF	TGTGCCAGCAGCTTAGCTTTTTTGGGGTTAGGGACAGGGGTCTACGAGCAGTACTTC
TRBV9	TRBJ1-1	-	few	CASSVDFGTPGTEAFF	TGTGCCAGCAGCGTAGATTTCGGGACGCCGGGCACTGAAGCTTTCTTT
TRBV6-1	TRBJ2-7	TRBD1	medium-sized	CASNRWVWDRRVYEQYF	TGTGCCAGCAACAGATGGGTTTGGGACAGGCGGGTCTACGAGCAGTACTTC
TRBV12-3/TRBV12-4	TRBJ2-7	-	few	CASRPPGTTNGYERYF	TGTGCCAGCAGGCCGCCGGGCACGACAAACGGATACGAGCGGTACTTC
TRBV12-3/TRBV12-4	TRBJ2-7	-	-	CSSRPPCTTDGYEQYF	TGTTCCAGCAGGCCGCCGTGCACGACAGACGGATACGAGCAGTACTTC
TRBV2	TRBJ2-2	-	many	CASSDWGDRDTGELFF	TGTGCCAGCAGTGATTGGGGGGACCGTGACACCGGGGAGCTGTTTTTT
TRBV10-3	TRBJ2-1	-	many	CAISGGPSINEQFF	TGTGCCATCAGTGGAGGACCTAGTATCAATGAGCAGTTCTTC
TRBV5-1	TRBJ2-7	-	-	CASSLDTGGEQYF	TGCGCCAGCAGCTTGGATACAGGTGGCGAGCAGTACTTC
TRBV20-1	TRBJ2-1	-	-	CSARDPRSGGMLNNEQFF	TGCAGTGCTAGAGACCCCCGTAGTGGAGGGATGCTCAACAATGAGCAGTTCTTC
TRBV6-5	TRBJ2-1	TRBD2	few	CASSYSVSGGPTNEQFF	TGTGCCAGCAGTTACTCGGTCAGCGGGGGGCCCACCAATGAGCAGTTCTTC